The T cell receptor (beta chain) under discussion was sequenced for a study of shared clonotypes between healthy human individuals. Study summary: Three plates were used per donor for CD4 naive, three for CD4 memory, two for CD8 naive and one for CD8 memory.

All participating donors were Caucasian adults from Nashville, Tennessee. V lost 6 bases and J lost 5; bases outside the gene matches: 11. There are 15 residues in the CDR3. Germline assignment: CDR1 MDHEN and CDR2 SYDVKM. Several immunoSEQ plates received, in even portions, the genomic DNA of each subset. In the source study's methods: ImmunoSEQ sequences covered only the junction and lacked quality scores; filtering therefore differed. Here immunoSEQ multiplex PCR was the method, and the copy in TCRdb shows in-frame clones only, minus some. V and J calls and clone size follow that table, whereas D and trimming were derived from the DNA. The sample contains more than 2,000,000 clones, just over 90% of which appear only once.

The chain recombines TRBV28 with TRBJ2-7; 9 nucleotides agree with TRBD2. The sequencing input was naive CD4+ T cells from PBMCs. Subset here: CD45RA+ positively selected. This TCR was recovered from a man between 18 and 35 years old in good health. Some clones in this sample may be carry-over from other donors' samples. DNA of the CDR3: TGTGCCAGCAGGAGCGCGGGAGGGCCATCCCACGAGCAGTACTTC. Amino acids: CASRSAGGPSHEQYF.